This is a list of T cell receptor beta chains from one sample in a study of cytomegalovirus exposure and HLA in healthy donors. Generated by immunoSEQ multiplex PCR, the TCRdb table keeps only in-frame clones and is missing some. The profile shows around 130,000 clones, approximately 87% of them singletons. Sample: PBMCs. These receptors were obtained from a woman between 25 and 40 years old in good health and CMV-seronegative. Both conserved end residues are part of each CDR3. D genes are given only for firm matches. Clone sizes are given selectively: once, few, many, or a class where the clone is expanded.

j_call	d_call	clone_size	v_call	cdr3_length	cdr3_aa	cdr3_nt
TRBJ2-5	-	once	TRBV4-2	18	CASSQDPQGVAGRETQYF	TGTGCCAGCAGCCAAGATCCCCAGGGGGTAGCGGGGAGGGAGACCCAGTACTTC
TRBJ2-1	TRBD1	-	TRBV2	14	CARPGDRGTNEQFF	TGTGCCAGGCCGGGGGACAGGGGTACCAATGAGCAGTTCTTC
TRBJ1-5	-	-	TRBV7-8	16	CASSTGKGESNQPQHF	TGTGCCAGCAGCACGGGGAAGGGGGAGAGCAATCAGCCCCAGCATTTT
TRBJ1-5	TRBD1	-	TRBV7-2	15	CASSLRTGVNQPQHF	TGTGCCAGCAGCCTTCGGACAGGGGTGAATCAGCCCCAGCATTTT
TRBJ2-7	-	-	TRBV6-5	15	CASSYVTGRTYEQYF	TGTGCCAGCAGTTACGTGACAGGGAGGACCTACGAGCAGTACTTC
TRBJ1-5	-	-	TRBV7-8	16	CASSLASYRGNQPQHF	TGTGCCAGCAGCTTAGCCTCCTACAGGGGCAATCAGCCCCAGCATTTT
TRBJ1-3	-	once	TRBV4-3	15	CASSQDESAGNTIYF	TGCGCCAGCAGCCAAGATGAGTCCGCTGGAAACACCATATATTTT
TRBJ2-5	TRBD2	-	TRBV29-1	15	CSVTGTSGSQETQYF	TGCAGCGTCACCGGGACTAGCGGGTCCCAAGAGACCCAGTACTTC
TRBJ2-3	TRBD2	-	TRBV7-2	17	CASSFLGLAGVGNTQYF	TGTGCCAGCAGCTTTCTGGGACTAGCGGGGGTGGGAAATACGCAGTATTTT
TRBJ2-2	TRBD2	-	TRBV9	15	CASTLAGGNTGELFF	TGTGCCAGCACACTAGCGGGGGGAAACACCGGGGAGCTGTTTTTT
TRBJ1-1	-	-	TRBV20-1	11	CSRQLNTEAFF	TGCAGTCGTCAGTTGAACACTGAAGCTTTCTTT
TRBJ2-7	TRBD1	-	TRBV11-3	15	CASSPWPGQGNEQYF	TGTGCCAGCAGCCCCTGGCCGGGACAGGGGAACGAGCAGTACTTC
TRBJ2-7	-	-	TRBV7-8	11	CASSSDREQYF	TGTGCCAGCAGCTCCGACAGGGAGCAGTACTTC
TRBJ2-3	-	-	TRBV5-4	12	CASRSVTDTQYF	TGTGCCAGCCGGAGTGTAACAGATACGCAGTATTTT
TRBJ1-5	TRBD1	-	TRBV6-5	15	CASSRTGDQGQPQHF	TGTGCCAGCAGTCGTACAGGGGATCAGGGTCAGCCCCAGCATTTT
TRBJ1-2	-	-	TRBV7-9	11	CASSSGPRGTF	TGTGCCAGCAGCTCCGGACCCCGGGGCACCTTC
TRBJ2-3	TRBD1	-	TRBV27	15	CASSSAGQGGGTQYF	TGTGCCAGCAGTTCCGCGGGACAGGGGGGAGGTACGCAGTATTTT
TRBJ2-2	TRBD1	once	TRBV9	14	CARTGKRDTGELFF	TGTGCCAGGACAGGGAAGAGGGACACCGGGGAGCTGTTTTTT
TRBJ1-2	TRBD1	-	TRBV11-2	13	CASSLVTGYGYTF	TGTGCCAGCAGCTTAGTGACAGGGTACGGCTACACCTTC
TRBJ1-3	-	-	TRBV18	18	CASSPPLVATERGNTIYF	TGTGCCAGCTCACCACCGCTTGTGGCGACCGAGCGTGGAAACACCATATATTTT
TRBJ2-2	TRBD1	-	TRBV7-9	19	CASSPSAPGQGRGTGELFF	TGTGCCAGCAGCCCTTCTGCCCCGGGACAGGGGCGGGGGACCGGGGAGCTGTTTTTT
TRBJ2-7	-	-	TRBV6-5	14	CASSRRGTTYEQYF	TGTGCCAGCAGTCGCAGGGGCACCACCTACGAGCAGTACTTC
TRBJ2-7	TRBD2	-	TRBV15	15	CATSTLAGGRYEQYF	TGTGCCACCAGCACTTTAGCGGGGGGTAGATACGAGCAGTACTTC
TRBJ2-3	-	once	TRBV10-1	15	CASSEGQNKWSTQYF	TGCGCCAGCAGTGAGGGACAGAATAAATGGAGTACGCAGTATTTT
TRBJ2-5	-	-	TRBV11-3	15	CASSSRLEAQETQYF	TGTGCCAGCAGCTCAAGACTAGAAGCACAAGAGACCCAGTACTTC
TRBJ1-2	-	few	TRBV19	13	CASSETGLYGYTF	TGTGCCAGTAGCGAAACAGGGCTATATGGCTACACCTTC
TRBJ1-1	-	-	TRBV7-9	16	CASSAALGTQNTEAFF	TGTGCCAGCAGCGCGGCGCTCGGGACACAGAACACTGAAGCTTTCTTT
TRBJ2-1	-	-	TRBV4-2	13	CASSQESATEQFF	TGTGCCAGCAGCCAAGAGTCAGCGACTGAGCAGTTCTTC
TRBJ1-5	TRBD1	-	TRBV7-2	16	CVSSTKRQGWNQPQHF	TGTGTCAGCAGCACGAAGAGACAGGGATGGAATCAGCCCCAGCATTTT
TRBJ2-1	TRBD1	-	TRBV2	13	CASHDRGYNEQFF	TGTGCCAGCCACGACAGGGGATACAATGAGCAGTTCTTC
TRBJ2-1	TRBD1	-	TRBV2	14	CASARGLSYNEQFF	TGTGCCAGCGCCAGGGGGCTGTCCTACAATGAGCAGTTCTTC
TRBJ2-3	-	-	TRBV9	15	CASSVAPTSTDTQYF	TGTGCCAGCAGCGTAGCGCCAACTAGCACAGATACGCAGTATTTT
TRBJ2-5	-	-	TRBV2	14	CASTGESKKGTQYF	TGTGCCAGCACCGGAGAGTCTAAAAAAGGGACCCAGTACTTC
TRBJ2-3	TRBD1	-	TRBV6-4	14	CASSDGQDTDTQYF	TGTGCCAGCAGTGACGGACAGGACACAGATACGCAGTATTTT
TRBJ1-1	-	-	TRBV19	15	CASSIRQAPGTEAFF	TGTGCCAGTAGTATCAGACAGGCACCGGGCACTGAAGCTTTCTTT
TRBJ2-7	TRBD1	-	TRBV7-2	17	CASSTGPGTGANYEQYF	TGTGCCAGCAGCACCGGTCCCGGGACAGGGGCAAACTACGAGCAGTACTTC
TRBJ1-6	-	-	TRBV5-6	16	CASSLSLGVYNSPLHF	TGTGCCAGCAGCTTGAGTCTCGGGGTGTATAATTCACCCCTCCACTTT
TRBJ1-5	TRBD1	-	TRBV5-1	15	CASSMTGDSNQPQHF	TGCGCCAGCAGCATGACAGGGGATAGCAATCAGCCCCAGCATTTT
TRBJ1-5	-	-	TRBV7-9	15	CASSLGQGSNQPQHF	TGTGCCAGCAGCTTAGGTCAGGGTAGCAATCAGCCCCAGCATTTT
TRBJ1-3	TRBD1	-	TRBV18	14	CASSPRDRLLTIYF	TGTGCCAGCTCCCCCCGGGACAGACTTCTCACCATATATTTT
TRBJ2-1	-	-	TRBV11-3	15	CASSPLVSTDNEQFF	TGTGCCAGCAGCCCGTTGGTTAGCACTGACAATGAGCAGTTCTTC
TRBJ2-5	-	once	TRBV5-4	13	CASSPGTRETQYF	TGTGCCAGCAGCCCAGGGACTCGGGAGACCCAGTACTTC